Only a few counts were recorded for the clone carrying this TCR beta chain. The target antigen is unknown. After removal of 6 bases from V and 3 bases from J, the junction contained 7 bases not matched to a gene. The germline V gene has CDR1 SNHLY and CDR2 FYNNEI. The CDR3 has 16 amino acids. The sample comes from a study of regulatory T cells in long-lasting Graves disease. Notes on the study in general: Less diverse TCR repertoires were seen in persistent Graves' patients than in newly diagnosed ones. Newly diagnosed disease favored TRBV20-1 and TRBJ2-1 over persistent disease.

As for time point: newly diagnosed GD, antithyroid drugs for less than 3 months. RNA extracted from PBMCs served as the sequencing template. EDTA tubes held 8 to 10 milliliters of peripheral blood from each patient. Assembly of TCR beta libraries relied on iRepertoire HTBI primers together with Arm-PCR of CDR3 regions. TCRdb redid the calling of the multiplex PCR reads with MiXCR, one entry per CDR3 protein. In the table there are some 220,000 distinct CDR3 sequences, around 20% of which are singletons. The same data also went into a second study, on T cells in Graves' hyperthyroidism and ophthalmopathy. That paper adds: A model of 13 V-J features distinguished ophthalmopathy from stable hyperthyroidism.

The chain couples TRBV2 to TRBJ2-3; 12 bases fit TRBD2. The receptor was isolated from a woman aged 25 to 45 with Graves disease. The specimen comprised peripheral blood mononuclear cells (PBMCs), sampled at new diagnosis, from a patient treated with antithyroid drugs. CDR3 in amino acids: CASRGGLAGLTDTQYF. CDR3 DNA sequence: TGTGCCAGCAGGGGTGGACTAGCGGGGCTTACAGATACGCAGTATTTT.